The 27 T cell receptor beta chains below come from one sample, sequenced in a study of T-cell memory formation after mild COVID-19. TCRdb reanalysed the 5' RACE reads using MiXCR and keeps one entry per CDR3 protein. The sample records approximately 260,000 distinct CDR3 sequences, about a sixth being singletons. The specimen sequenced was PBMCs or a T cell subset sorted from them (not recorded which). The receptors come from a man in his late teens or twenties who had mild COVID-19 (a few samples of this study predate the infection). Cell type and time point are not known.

CDR3 sequence reads: CASSLGQFQETQYF. CDR3 DNA: TGTGCCAGCAGCCTCGGACAGTTCCAAGAGACCCAGTACTTC. This chain joins TRBV5-6 and TRBJ2-5, with D perhaps matching TRBD1 (6 bases). Germline V gives CDR1 SGHDT, CDR2 YYEEEE. V was cut by 4 bases and J by 1 base, with 11 bases left in between. This CDR3 has 14 residues.

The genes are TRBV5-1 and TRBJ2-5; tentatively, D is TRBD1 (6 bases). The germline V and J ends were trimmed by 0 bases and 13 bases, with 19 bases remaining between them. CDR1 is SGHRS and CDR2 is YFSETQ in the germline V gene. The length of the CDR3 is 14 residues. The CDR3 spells CASSLDTGLQGGYF. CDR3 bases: TGCGCCAGCAGCTTGGACACGGGGTTACAAGGGGGGTACTTC.

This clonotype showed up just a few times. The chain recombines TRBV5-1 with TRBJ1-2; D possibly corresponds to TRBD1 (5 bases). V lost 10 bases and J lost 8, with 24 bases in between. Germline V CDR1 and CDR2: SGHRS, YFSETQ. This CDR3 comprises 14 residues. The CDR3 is CASRDMPLEGGYTF. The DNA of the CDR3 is TGCGCCTCTAGAGACATGCCGCTCGAGGGGGGCTACACCTTC.

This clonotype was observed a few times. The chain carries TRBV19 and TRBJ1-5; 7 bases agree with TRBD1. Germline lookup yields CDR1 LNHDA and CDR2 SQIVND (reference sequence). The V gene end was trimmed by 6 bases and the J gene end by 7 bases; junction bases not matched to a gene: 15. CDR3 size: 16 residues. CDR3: CASSDSGTAKWQPQHF. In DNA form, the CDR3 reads TGTGCCAGTAGCGACTCCGGGACAGCGAAATGGCAGCCCCAGCATTTT. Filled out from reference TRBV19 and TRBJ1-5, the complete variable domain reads DGGITQSPKYLFRKEGQNVTLSCEQNLNHDAMYWYRQDPGQGLRLIYYSQIVNDFQKGDIAEGYSVSREKKESFPLTVTSAQKNPTAFYLCASSDSGTAKWQPQHFGDGTRLSIL.

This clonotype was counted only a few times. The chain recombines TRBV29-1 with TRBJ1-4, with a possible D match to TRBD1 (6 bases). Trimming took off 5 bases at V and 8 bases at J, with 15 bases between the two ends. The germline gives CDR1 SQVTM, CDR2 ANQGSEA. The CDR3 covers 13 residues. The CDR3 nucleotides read TGCAGCGTTTCACAGGGAAAGGGGGAAAAACTGTTTTTT. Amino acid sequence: CSVSQGKGEKLFF.

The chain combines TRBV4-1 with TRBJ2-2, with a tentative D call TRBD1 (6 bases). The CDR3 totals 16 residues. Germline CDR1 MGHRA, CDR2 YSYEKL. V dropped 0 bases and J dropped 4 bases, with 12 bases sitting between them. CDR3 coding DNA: TGCGCCAGCAGCCAAGATGGAGACAGGCCCACCGGGGAGCTGTTTTTT. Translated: CASSQDGDRPTGELFF.

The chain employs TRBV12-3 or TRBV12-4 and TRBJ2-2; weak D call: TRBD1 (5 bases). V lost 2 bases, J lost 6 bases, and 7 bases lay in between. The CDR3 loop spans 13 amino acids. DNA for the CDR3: TGTGCCAGCAGTTTATCAGGGTCCGGGGAGCTGTTTTTT. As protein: CASSLSGSGELFF.

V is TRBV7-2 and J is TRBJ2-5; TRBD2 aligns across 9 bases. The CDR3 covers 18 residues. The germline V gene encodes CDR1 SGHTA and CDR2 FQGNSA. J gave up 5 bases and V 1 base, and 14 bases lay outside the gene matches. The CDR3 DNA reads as TGTGCCAGCAGCTTAGACCCAGCTGGGCTAGCGGGGAGGGAGACCCAGTACTTC. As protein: CASSLDPAGLAGRETQYF.

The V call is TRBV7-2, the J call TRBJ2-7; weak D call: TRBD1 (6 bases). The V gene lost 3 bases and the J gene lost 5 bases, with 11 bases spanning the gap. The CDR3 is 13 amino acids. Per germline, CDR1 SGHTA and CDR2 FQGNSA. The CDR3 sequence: CASSLYRADEQYV. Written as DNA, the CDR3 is TGTGCCAGCAGCTTGTACAGGGCCGACGAGCAGTACGTC.

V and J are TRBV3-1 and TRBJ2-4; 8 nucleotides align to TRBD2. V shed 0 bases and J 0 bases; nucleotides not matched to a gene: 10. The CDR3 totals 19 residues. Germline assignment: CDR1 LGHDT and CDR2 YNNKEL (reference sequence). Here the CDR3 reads CASSQDLQAGAVAKNIQYF. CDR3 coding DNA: TGTGCCAGCAGCCAAGATCTGCAAGCGGGGGCCGTAGCCAAAAACATTCAGTACTTC. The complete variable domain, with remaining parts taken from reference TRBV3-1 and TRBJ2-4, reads DTAVSQTPKYLVTQMGNDKSIKCEQNLGHDTMYWYKQDSKKFLKIMFSYNNKELIINETVPNRFSPKSPDKAHLNLHINSLELGDSAVYFCASSQDLQAGAVAKNIQYFGAGTRLSVL.

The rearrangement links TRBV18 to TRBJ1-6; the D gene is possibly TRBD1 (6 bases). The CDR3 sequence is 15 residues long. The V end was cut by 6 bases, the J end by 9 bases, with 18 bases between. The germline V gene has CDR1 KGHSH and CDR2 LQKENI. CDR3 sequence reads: CASSISGDSGSPLHF. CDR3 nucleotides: TGTGCCAGCTCGATCTCAGGGGATTCAGGTTCACCCCTCCACTTT. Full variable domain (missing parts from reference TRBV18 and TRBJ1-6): NAGVMQNPRHLVRRRGQEARLRCSPMKGHSHVYWYRQLPEEGLKFMVYLQKENIIDESGMPKERFSAEFPKEGPSILRIQQVVRGDSAAYFCASSISGDSGSPLHFGNGTRLTVT.

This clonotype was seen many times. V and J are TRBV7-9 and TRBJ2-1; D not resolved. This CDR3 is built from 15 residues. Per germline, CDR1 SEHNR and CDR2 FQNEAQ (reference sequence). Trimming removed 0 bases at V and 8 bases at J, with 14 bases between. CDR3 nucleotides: TGTGCCAGCAGCTTAGCAGGGAACGCCGCTCATGAGCAGTTCTTC. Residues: CASSLAGNAAHEQFF.

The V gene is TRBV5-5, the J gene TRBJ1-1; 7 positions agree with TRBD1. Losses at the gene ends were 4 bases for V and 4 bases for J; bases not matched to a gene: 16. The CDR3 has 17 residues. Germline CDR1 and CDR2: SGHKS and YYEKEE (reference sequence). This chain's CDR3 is CASSQRQGPILGTEAFF. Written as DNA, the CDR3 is TGTGCCAGCAGCCAACGACAGGGACCCATCCTTGGCACTGAAGCTTTCTTT.

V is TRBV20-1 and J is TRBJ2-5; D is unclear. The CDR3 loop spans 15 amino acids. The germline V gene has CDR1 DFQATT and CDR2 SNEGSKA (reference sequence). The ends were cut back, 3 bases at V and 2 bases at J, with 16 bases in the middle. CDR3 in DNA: TGCAGTGCTAGTAGGGTCTCGGAGACGCAAGAGACCCAGTACTTC. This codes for CSASRVSETQETQYF.

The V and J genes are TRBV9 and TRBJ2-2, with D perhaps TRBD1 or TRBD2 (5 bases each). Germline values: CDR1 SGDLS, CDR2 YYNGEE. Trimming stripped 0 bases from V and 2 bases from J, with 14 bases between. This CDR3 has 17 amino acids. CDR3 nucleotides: TGTGCCAGCAGCGTAGCACCTTTTGGGGGAAACACCGGGGAGCTGTTTTTT. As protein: CASSVAPFGGNTGELFF.

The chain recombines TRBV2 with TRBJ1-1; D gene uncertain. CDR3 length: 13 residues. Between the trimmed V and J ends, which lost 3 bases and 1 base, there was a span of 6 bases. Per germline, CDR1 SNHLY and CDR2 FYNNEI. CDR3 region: CASSEIGNTEAFF. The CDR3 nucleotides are TGTGCCAGCAGTGAGATCGGGAACACTGAAGCTTTCTTT.

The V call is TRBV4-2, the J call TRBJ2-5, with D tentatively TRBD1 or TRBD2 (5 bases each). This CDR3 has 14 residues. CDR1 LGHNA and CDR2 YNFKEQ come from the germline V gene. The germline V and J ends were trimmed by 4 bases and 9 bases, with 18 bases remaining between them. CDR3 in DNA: TGTGCCAGCAGCCCCGAGGGGACGCAGGTGGCCCAGTACTTC. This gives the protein CASSPEGTQVAQYF.

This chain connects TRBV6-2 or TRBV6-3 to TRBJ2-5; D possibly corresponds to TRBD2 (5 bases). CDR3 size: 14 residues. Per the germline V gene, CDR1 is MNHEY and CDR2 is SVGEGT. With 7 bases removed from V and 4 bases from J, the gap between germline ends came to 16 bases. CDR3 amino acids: CASKPGLSGETQYF. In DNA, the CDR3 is TGTGCCAGCAAACCAGGACTCAGCGGAGAGACCCAGTACTTC.

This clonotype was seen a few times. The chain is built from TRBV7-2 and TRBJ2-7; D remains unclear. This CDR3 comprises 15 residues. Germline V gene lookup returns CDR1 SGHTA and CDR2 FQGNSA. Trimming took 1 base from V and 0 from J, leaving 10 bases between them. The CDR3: CASSLVAFPSYEQYF. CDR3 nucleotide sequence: TGTGCCAGCAGCTTAGTAGCCTTCCCCTCCTACGAGCAGTACTTC.

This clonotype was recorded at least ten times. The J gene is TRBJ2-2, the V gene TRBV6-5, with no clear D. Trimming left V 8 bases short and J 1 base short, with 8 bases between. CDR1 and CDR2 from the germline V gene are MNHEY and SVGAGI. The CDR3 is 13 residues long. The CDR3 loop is CASYVQNTGELFF. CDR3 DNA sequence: TGTGCCAGCTACGTACAGAACACCGGGGAGCTGTTTTTT.

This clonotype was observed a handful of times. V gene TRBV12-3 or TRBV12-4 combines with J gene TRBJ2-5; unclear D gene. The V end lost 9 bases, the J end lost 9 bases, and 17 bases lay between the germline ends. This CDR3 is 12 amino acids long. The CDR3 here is CASRRNADPQYF. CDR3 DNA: TGTGCCAGTCGTAGAAATGCGGATCCCCAGTACTTC.

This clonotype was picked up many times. CDR3 amino acids: CSARAGAFTDTQYF. The CDR3 DNA reads TGCAGCGCACGAGCGGGGGCCTTCACAGATACGCAGTATTTT. The chain recombines TRBV29-1 with TRBJ2-3, with 8 bases that match TRBD2. The CDR3 spans 14 residues. The germline V gene encodes CDR1 SQVTM and CDR2 ANQGSEA. V was pared by 7 bases and J by 2 bases, with 8 bases of the junction left unmatched.

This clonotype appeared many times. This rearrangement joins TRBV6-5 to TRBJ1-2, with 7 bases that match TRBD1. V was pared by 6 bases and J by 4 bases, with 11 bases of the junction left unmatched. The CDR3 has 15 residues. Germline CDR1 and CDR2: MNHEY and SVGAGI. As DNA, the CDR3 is TGTGCCAGCAGCCGCCGACAGGGATATGCCTATGGCTACACCTTC. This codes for CASSRRQGYAYGYTF.

CDR3 nucleotides: TGTGCCAGCTCACCTCGGATCGATTTTTTCGGGGGGCCCACGTATTTT. Translated, it gives CASSPRIDFFGGPTYF. The J gene is TRBJ2-3, the V gene TRBV18, with D perhaps matching TRBD2 (7 bases). The V gene lost 3 bases and the J gene lost 14 bases, with 27 bases spanning the gap. The germline V gene has CDR1 KGHSH and CDR2 LQKENI. The CDR3 has 16 amino acids.

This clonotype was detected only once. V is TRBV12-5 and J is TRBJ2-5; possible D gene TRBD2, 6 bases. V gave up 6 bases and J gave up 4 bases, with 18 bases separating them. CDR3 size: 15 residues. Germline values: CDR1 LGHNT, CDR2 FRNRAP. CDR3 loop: CASGLAGGGVETQYF. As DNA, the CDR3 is TGTGCTAGTGGCCTGGCCGGGGGTGGAGTAGAGACCCAGTACTTC.

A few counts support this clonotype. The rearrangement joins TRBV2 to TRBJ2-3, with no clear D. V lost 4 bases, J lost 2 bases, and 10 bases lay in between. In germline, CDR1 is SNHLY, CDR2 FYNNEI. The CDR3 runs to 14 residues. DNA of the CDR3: TGTGCCAGCAGTGTCGCCAGACACACAGATACGCAGTATTTT. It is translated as CASSVARHTDTQYF.

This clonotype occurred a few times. CDR3 sequence reads: CASSAHRTGGAFF. CDR3 bases: TGTGCCAGCAGTGCTCATCGGACAGGCGGGGCTTTCTTT. V and J are TRBV6-5 and TRBJ1-1; 7 positions agree with TRBD1. This CDR3 comprises 13 residues. Germline V gene sequence: CDR1 MNHEY, CDR2 SVGAGI. V dropped 5 bases and J dropped 11; count of bases not matched to a gene: 11.